These 24 T cell receptor beta chains were sequenced from one sample in a study of T-cell memory formation after mild COVID-19. From the 5' RACE reads, TCRdb called clonotypes with MiXCR, one entry per CDR3 protein. The sample has approximately 290,000 distinct CDR3 sequences, approximately 8.4% seen once. Input material: PBMCs or a T cell subset sorted from them (not recorded which). These TCRs come from a young man who had mild COVID-19 (a few samples of this study predate the infection). Cell type and time point are not known.

V gene TRBV27 combines with J gene TRBJ2-3, with 8 bases fitting TRBD2. The CDR3 totals 14 residues. The germline V gene encodes CDR1 MNHEY and CDR2 SMNVEV (reference sequence). Trimming removed 6 bases from V and 5 bases from J; junction bases left unmatched: 7. CDR3 sequence: CASRVSGAGDTQYF. CDR3 nucleotides: TGTGCCAGCAGGGTTAGCGGGGCTGGAGATACGCAGTATTTT.

This clonotype was observed many times. The chain combines TRBV11-2 with TRBJ2-3; 7 bases fit TRBD1. The CDR3 is 17 residues long. In germline, CDR1 is SGHAT, CDR2 FQNNGV. V was clipped by 3 bases and J by 0 bases; unmatched bases: 9. The CDR3 DNA reads TGTGCCAGCAGCTTCCTACCTGGGACAGTTAGCACAGATACGCAGTATTTT. Translating it yields CASSFLPGTVSTDTQYF.

This clonotype has just a few counts. The V gene is TRBV18, the J gene TRBJ2-3; D unresolved. Looked up from germline, CDR1 is KGHSH and CDR2 is LQKENI. The length of the CDR3 is 15 residues. V lost 3 bases, J lost 0 bases, and 10 bases lay in between. In nucleotides, the CDR3 is TGTGCCAGCTCACCGCCGTCAGCTAGCACAGATACGCAGTATTTT. This encodes CASSPPSASTDTQYF.

The chain is built from TRBV20-1 and TRBJ2-7, with D tentatively TRBD2 (5 bases). Germline V lookup: CDR1 DFQATT, CDR2 SNEGSKA (reference sequence). V was trimmed by 3 bases and J by 4 bases, leaving 13 bases between them. This CDR3 region has 13 residues. The CDR3 DNA follows: TGCAGTGCTAGGACTACAGACTCGTACGAGCAGTACGTC. It translates to CSARTTDSYEQYV.

The rearrangement joins TRBV20-1 to TRBJ2-3; maybe TRBD1 (5 bases). This CDR3 has 13 residues. Germline V gives CDR1 DFQATT, CDR2 SNEGSKA (reference sequence). V was clipped by 2 bases and J by 2 bases, with 8 bases between them. CDR3 sequence: CSARQGHTDTQYF. In nucleotides, the CDR3 is TGCAGTGCTAGACAGGGTCACACAGATACGCAGTATTTT.

This clonotype was observed many times. CDR3 coding DNA: TGTGCCAGCAGCTTCGGCGAACAAGAGACCCAGTACTTC. Encoded protein: CASSFGEQETQYF. The gene calls are TRBV7-8 and TRBJ2-5; D unresolved. Trimming stripped 3 bases from V and 2 bases from J, with 7 bases between. CDR3 size: 13 residues. Germline V lookup: CDR1 SGHVS, CDR2 FQNEAQ.

This clonotype has more than one count but fewer than ten. The V and J genes are TRBV10-3 and TRBJ2-3; D is undetermined. Trimming removed 11 bases at V and 4 bases at J, with 13 bases between. This CDR3 comprises 12 residues. Germline values: CDR1 ENHRY, CDR2 SYGVKD. CDR3 region: CACRSSADTQYF. Written as DNA, the CDR3 is TGTGCCTGTCGATCTTCGGCAGATACGCAGTATTTT.

This clonotype has ten or more counts. The V and J genes are TRBV4-2 and TRBJ2-7, with 8 bases identical to TRBD1. Germline CDR1 and CDR2: LGHNA and YNFKEQ. The CDR3 loop spans 17 amino acids. The V gene end was trimmed by 3 bases and the J gene end by 6 bases; junction bases not matched to a gene: 16. CDR3 in amino acids: CASSQELTGGGSPEQYF. In DNA form, the CDR3 reads TGTGCCAGCAGCCAGGAGCTCACAGGGGGTGGGTCTCCCGAGCAGTACTTC.

At least ten counts were recorded for this clonotype. This chain joins TRBV10-3 and TRBJ1-2; D possibly corresponds to TRBD1 (5 bases). Germline CDR1 reads ENHRY; CDR2 reads SYGVKD. The CDR3 runs to 13 residues. Trimming removed 6 bases from V and 1 base from J, with 9 bases in between. Here the CDR3 DNA reads TGTGCCATCAGGGGGACTGATAACTATGGCTACACCTTC. It specifies CAIRGTDNYGYTF.

Only a few counts were recorded for this clonotype. The junction differs from germline at one of its ends, possibly a read error. The CDR3 protein is CASSPLWSDNTQYF. CDR3 sequence (DNA): TGTGCCAGCAGCCCGCTCTGGAGTGATAACACTCAGTACTTC. The chain has TRBV3-1 and TRBJ2-4; no clear D gene. CDR1 and CDR2 from the germline V gene are LGHDT and YNNKEL (reference sequence). This CDR3 is built from 14 residues.

V is TRBV5-1 and J is TRBJ2-3; the match to TRBD2 covers 9 bases. CDR3 length: 16 residues. Looked up from germline, CDR1 is SGHRS and CDR2 is YFSETQ. V shed 2 bases, J shed 1 base, and the junction held 5 bases outside the gene matches. Written as DNA, the CDR3 is TGCGCCAGCAGCTTTTCCTTAGCGGGGGGCACAGATACGCAGTATTTT. Translating gives CASSFSLAGGTDTQYF.

This clonotype appeared a few times. The chain is built from TRBV12-3 or TRBV12-4 and TRBJ2-2; D remains unclear. CDR3 length: 15 residues. The V and J ends lost 5 bases and 0 bases respectively, with 10 bases between them. Here the CDR3 DNA reads TGTGCCAGCAGTGCTAGGGTCACGAACACCGGGGAGCTGTTTTTT. It encodes CASSARVTNTGELFF.

The chain carries TRBV12-3 or TRBV12-4 and TRBJ1-3, with TRBD1 identical over 8 bases. Trimming cost V 3 bases and J 4 bases; bases outside gene matches: 5. The CDR3 has 15 amino acids. DNA for the CDR3: TGTGCCAGCAGTTTGACAGGGGCTAACGGAAACACCATATATTTT. Residues: CASSLTGANGNTIYF.

A few counts support this clonotype. The V and J genes are TRBV3-1 and TRBJ2-5, with D uncertain. V was cut by 6 bases and J by 3 bases, with 17 bases left in between. Looked up from germline, CDR1 is LGHDT and CDR2 is YNNKEL (reference sequence). The CDR3 is made up of 15 amino acids. CDR3 region: CASRSIGSKEETQYF. In nucleotides, the CDR3 is TGTGCCAGCAGGTCGATCGGGTCAAAGGAAGAGACCCAGTACTTC.

The sample holds a few counts of this clonotype. The J gene is TRBJ1-2, the V gene TRBV7-9; the match to TRBD1 covers 8 bases. The CDR3 sequence is 15 residues long. CDR1 is SEHNR, CDR2 FQNEAQ, per germline (reference sequence). Germline trimming cut 2 bases from V and 4 bases from J; bases unmatched to any gene: 6. CDR3 protein: CASSLPGQGTYGYTF. In DNA, the CDR3 is TGTGCCAGCAGCTTACCAGGACAGGGTACCTATGGCTACACCTTC.

This rearrangement joins TRBV15 to TRBJ2-1, with TRBD2 identical over 11 bases. The CDR3 is 13 residues long. Per germline, CDR1 LNHNV and CDR2 YYDKDF (reference sequence). CDR3 region: CALASGGNYEQFF. In DNA, the CDR3 is TGTGCACTCGCTAGCGGGGGGAATTATGAGCAGTTCTTC.

This chain joins TRBV6-6 and TRBJ2-2; D is perhaps TRBD1 (5 bases). The CDR3 covers 16 residues. The V gene's germline CDR1 is MNHNY and CDR2 SVGAGI (reference sequence). Trimming removed 6 bases from V and 1 base from J, with 15 bases in between. CDR3 amino acids: CASSSGYQRNTGELFF. The CDR3 DNA sequence: TGTGCCAGCAGCTCAGGGTACCAGCGGAACACCGGGGAGCTGTTTTTT.

The chain carries TRBV4-3 and TRBJ2-2, with D tentatively TRBD1 or TRBD2 (5 bases each). CDR1 and CDR2 (germline): LGHNA, YSLEER. V was cut by 3 bases and J by 7 bases, with 18 bases left in between. The CDR3 totals 16 residues. The CDR3 loop reads CASSHLTGTRGGELFF. Written as DNA, the CDR3 is TGCGCCAGCAGCCACCTTACCGGGACCCGTGGCGGGGAGCTGTTTTTT.

J is TRBJ1-2 and V is TRBV7-2, with TRBD1 matching over 8 bases. The V and J ends lost 5 bases and 5 bases, in that order; junction bases with no gene match: 10. From germline, CDR1 is SGHTA and CDR2 FQGNSA. CDR3 length: 15 residues. For the CDR3, the DNA is TGTGCCAGCAGCCGATCTACCGGGACAGGTTATGGCTACACCTTC. Translating it yields CASSRSTGTGYGYTF.

This clonotype was recorded a few times. This chain uses TRBV5-1 with TRBJ1-1, with D hard to call. This CDR3 spans 13 amino acids. CDR1 and CDR2 from the germline V gene are SGHRS and YFSETQ. The V gene lost 6 bases and the J gene lost 7 bases, with 16 bases spanning the gap. CDR3 bases: TGCGCCAGCACCGGACCCAACGGGTTTGAAGCTTTCTTT. Translating gives CASTGPNGFEAFF.

The chain joins TRBV20-1 to TRBJ2-7; 7 bases line up with TRBD2. This CDR3 is built from 15 residues. From germline, CDR1 is DFQATT and CDR2 SNEGSKA (reference sequence). V dropped 0 bases and J dropped 4; count of bases not matched to a gene: 9. The CDR3 bases are TGCAGTGCTAGAGATAGGCGGCTAGCGGCTTACGAGCAGTACTTC. Its protein is CSARDRRLAAYEQYF.

A few counts support this clonotype. The gene calls are TRBV6-2 or TRBV6-3 and TRBJ2-3, with 7 nucleotides matching TRBD1. V was clipped by 2 bases and J by 3 bases; unmatched bases: 5. Germline V CDR1 and CDR2: MNHEY, SVGEGT. The CDR3 extends over 15 amino acids. The CDR3 protein is CASSYGDRDTDTQYF. Here the CDR3 DNA reads TGTGCCAGCAGTTACGGAGACAGGGATACAGATACGCAGTATTTT.

About this clonotype itself: At one end, the junction sequence differs from germline, possibly due to a read error. This rearrangement joins TRBV7-2 to TRBJ1-3; TRBD1 aligns across 8 bases. The length of the CDR3 is 14 residues. Germline V gene lookup returns CDR1 SGHTA and CDR2 FQGNSA. CDR3 sequence reads: CASRLDRGGNTIYF. In DNA form, the CDR3 reads TGTGCCAGCAGATTAGACAGGGGAGGAAACACCATATATTTT.

The rearrangement uses TRBV2 and TRBJ1-1; D not certain. This CDR3 has 13 residues. Germline V gene lookup returns CDR1 SNHLY and CDR2 FYNNEI. The V and J ends lost 7 bases and 1 base respectively, with 10 bases between them. CDR3 amino acids: CASTRPSNTEAFF. The DNA for the CDR3 is TGTGCCAGCACTCGGCCGTCGAACACTGAAGCTTTCTTT.